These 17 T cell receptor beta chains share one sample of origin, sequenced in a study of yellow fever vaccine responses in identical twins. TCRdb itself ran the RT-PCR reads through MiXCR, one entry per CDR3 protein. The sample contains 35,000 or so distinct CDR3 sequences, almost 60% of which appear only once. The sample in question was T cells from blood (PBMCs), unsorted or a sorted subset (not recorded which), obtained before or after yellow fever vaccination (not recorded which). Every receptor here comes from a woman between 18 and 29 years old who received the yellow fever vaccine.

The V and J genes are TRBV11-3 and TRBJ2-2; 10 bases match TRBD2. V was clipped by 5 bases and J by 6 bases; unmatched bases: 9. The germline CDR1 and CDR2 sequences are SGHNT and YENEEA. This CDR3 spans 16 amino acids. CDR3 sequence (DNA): TGTGCCAGCAGCCCTTCGTCAAGCGGGGGGGCCGGGGAGCTGTTTTTT. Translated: CASSPSSSGGAGELFF.

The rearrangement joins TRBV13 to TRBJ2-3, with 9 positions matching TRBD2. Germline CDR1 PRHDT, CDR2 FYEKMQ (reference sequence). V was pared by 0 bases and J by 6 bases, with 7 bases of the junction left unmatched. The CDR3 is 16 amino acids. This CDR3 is CASSLGASGKWDTQYF. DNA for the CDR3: TGTGCCAGCAGCTTAGGGGCTAGCGGGAAATGGGATACGCAGTATTTT. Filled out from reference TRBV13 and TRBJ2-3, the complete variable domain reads AAGVIQSPRHLIKEKRETATLKCYPIPRHDTVYWYQQGPGQDPQFLISFYEKMQSDKGSIPDRFSAQQFSDYHSELNMSSLELGDSALYFCASSLGASGKWDTQYFGPGTRLTVL.

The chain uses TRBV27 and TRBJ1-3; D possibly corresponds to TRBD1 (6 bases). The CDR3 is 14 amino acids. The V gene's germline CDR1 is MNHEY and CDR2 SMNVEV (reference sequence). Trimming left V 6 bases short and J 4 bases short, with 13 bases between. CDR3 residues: CASRPGGPGNTIYF. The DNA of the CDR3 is TGTGCCAGCAGGCCCGGGGGGCCCGGAAACACCATATATTTT.

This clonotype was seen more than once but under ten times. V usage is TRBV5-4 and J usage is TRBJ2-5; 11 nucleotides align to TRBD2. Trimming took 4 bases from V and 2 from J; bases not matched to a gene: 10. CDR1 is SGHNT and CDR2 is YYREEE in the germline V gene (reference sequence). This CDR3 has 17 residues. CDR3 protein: CASSPTWGLAAQETQYF. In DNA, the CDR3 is TGTGCCAGCAGCCCGACCTGGGGACTAGCGGCACAAGAGACCCAGTACTTC.

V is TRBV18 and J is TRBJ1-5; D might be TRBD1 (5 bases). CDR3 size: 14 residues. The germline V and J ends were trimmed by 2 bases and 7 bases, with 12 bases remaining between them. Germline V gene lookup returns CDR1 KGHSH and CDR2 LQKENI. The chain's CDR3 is CASSPGQTGQPQHF. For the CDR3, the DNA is TGTGCCAGCTCACCAGGACAAACGGGGCAGCCCCAGCATTTT.

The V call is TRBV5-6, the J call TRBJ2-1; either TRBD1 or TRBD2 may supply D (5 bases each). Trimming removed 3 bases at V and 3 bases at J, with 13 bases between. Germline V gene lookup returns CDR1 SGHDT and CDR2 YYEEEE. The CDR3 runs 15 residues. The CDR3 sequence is CASSSRGRFYNEQFF. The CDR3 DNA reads TGTGCCAGCAGCTCAAGGGGACGCTTCTACAATGAGCAGTTCTTC. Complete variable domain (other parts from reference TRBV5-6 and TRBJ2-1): DAGVTQSPTHLIKTRGQQVTLRCSPKSGHDTVSWYQQALGQGPQFIFQYYEEEERQRGNFPDRFSGHQFPNYSSELNVNALLLGDSALYLCASSSRGRFYNEQFFGPGTRLTVL.

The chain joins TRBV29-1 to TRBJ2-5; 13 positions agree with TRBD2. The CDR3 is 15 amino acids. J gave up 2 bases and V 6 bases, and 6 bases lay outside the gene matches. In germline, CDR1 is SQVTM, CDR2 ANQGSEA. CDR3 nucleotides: TGCAGCGTAGACCGACTAGCGGGAGGACAAGAGACCCAGTACTTC. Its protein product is CSVDRLAGGQETQYF.

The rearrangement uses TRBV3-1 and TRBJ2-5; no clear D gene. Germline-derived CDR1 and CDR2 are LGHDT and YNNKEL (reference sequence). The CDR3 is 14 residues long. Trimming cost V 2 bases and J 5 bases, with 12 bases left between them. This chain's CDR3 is CASSQSQTRETQYF. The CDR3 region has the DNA TGTGCCAGCAGCCAATCACAGACTCGGGAGACCCAGTACTTC.

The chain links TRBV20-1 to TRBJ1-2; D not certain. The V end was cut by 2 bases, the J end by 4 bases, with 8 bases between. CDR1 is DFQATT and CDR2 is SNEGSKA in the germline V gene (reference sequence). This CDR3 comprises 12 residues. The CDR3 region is CSARKGTYGYTF. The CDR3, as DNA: TGCAGTGCTAGAAAGGGAACCTATGGCTACACCTTC.

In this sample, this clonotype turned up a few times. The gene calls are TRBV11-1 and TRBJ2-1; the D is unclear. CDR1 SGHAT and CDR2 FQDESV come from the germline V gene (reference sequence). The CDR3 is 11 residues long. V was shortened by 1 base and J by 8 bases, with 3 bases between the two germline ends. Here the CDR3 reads CASSLDYEQFF. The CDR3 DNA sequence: TGTGCCAGCAGCTTAGACTATGAGCAGTTCTTC.

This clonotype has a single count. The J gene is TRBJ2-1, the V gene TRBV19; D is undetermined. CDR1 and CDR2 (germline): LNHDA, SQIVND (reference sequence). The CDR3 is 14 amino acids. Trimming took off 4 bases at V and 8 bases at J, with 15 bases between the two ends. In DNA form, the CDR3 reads TGTGCCAGTAGTACACCACTCCGCAAGGATGAGCAGTTCTTC. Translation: CASSTPLRKDEQFF.

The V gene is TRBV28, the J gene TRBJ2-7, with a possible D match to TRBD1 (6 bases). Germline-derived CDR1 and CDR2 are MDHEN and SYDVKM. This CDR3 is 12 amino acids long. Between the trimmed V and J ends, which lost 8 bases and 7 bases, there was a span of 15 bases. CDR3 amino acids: CASSSRGYEQYV. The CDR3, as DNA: TGTGCCAGCTCTTCCAGGGGATATGAGCAGTACGTC.

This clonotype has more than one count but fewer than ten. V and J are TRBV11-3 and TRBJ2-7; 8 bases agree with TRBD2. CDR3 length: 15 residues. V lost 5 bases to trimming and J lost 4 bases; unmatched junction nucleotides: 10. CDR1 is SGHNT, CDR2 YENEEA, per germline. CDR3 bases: TGTGCCAGCAGCCCCGTAGCGGGGTCTTTATACGAGCAGTACTTC. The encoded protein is CASSPVAGSLYEQYF.

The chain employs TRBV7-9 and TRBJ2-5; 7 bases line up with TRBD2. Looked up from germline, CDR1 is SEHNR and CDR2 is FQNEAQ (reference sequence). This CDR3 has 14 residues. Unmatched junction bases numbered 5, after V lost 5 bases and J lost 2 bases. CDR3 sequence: CASSHREVQETQYF. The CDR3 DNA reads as TGTGCCAGCAGCCACCGGGAGGTACAAGAGACCCAGTACTTC.

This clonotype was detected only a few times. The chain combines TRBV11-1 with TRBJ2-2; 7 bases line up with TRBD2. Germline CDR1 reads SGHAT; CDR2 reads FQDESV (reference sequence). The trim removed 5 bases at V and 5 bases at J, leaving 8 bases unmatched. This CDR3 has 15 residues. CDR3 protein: CASSSGTRVTGELFF. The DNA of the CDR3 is TGTGCCAGCAGCAGCGGGACCCGCGTTACCGGGGAGCTGTTTTTT.

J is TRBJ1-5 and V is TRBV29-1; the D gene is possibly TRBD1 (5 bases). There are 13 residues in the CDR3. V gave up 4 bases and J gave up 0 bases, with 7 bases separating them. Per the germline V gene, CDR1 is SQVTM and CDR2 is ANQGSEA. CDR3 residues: CSVGGYSNQPQHF. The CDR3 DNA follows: TGCAGCGTTGGGGGCTATAGCAATCAGCCCCAGCATTTT.

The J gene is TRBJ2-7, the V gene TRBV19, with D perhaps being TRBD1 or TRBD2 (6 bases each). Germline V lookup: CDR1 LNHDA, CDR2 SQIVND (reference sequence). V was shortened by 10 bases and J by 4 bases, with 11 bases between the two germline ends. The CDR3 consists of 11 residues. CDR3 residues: CATRGRYEQYF. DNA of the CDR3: TGTGCCACCCGGGGGCGATACGAGCAGTACTTC.